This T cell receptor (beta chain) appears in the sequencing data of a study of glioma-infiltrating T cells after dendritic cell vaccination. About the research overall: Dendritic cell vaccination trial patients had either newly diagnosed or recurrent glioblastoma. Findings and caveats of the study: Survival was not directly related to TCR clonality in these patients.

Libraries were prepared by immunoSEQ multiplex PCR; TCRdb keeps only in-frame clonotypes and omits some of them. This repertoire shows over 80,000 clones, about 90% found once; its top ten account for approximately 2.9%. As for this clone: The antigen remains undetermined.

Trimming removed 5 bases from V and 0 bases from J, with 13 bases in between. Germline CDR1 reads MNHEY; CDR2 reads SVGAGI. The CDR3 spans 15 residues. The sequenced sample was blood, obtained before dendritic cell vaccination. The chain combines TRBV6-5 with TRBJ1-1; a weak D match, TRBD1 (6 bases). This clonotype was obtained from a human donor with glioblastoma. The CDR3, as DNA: TGTGCCAGCAGTCTGGACAGCGATATGAACACTGAAGCTTTCTTT. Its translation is CASSLDSDMNTEAFF.